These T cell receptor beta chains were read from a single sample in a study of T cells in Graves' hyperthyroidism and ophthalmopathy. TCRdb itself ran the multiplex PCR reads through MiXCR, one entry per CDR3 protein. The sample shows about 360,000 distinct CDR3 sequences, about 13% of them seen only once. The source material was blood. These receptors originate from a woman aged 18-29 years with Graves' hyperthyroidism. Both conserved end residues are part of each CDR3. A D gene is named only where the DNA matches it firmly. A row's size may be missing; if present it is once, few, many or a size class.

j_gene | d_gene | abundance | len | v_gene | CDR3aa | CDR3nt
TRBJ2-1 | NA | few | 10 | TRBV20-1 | CSVASYEQFF | TGCAGTGTGGCCTCCTATGAGCAGTTCTTC
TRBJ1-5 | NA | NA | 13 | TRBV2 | CASSAGLDQPQHF | TGTGCCAGCAGTGCAGGGCTGGATCAGCCCCAGCATTTT
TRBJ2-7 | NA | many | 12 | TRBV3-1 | CASSRIGDEQYF | TGTGCCAGCAGCCGGATAGGGGACGAGCAGTACTTC
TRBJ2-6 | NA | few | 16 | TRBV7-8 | CASSSTRGSGANVLTF | TGTGCCAGCAGCTCCACTCGGGGTTCTGGGGCCAACGTCCTGACTTTC
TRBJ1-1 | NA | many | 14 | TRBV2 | CASSDATGNTEAFF | TGTGCCAGCAGTGACGCGACAGGGAACACTGAAGCTTTCTTT
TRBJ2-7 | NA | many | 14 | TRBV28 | CASSLRQVEYEQYF | TGTGCCAGCAGTTTACGACAGGTAGAGTACGAGCAGTACTTC
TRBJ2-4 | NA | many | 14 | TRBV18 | CASSPPSVANIQYF | TGTGCCAGCTCACCACCGTCGGTAGCAAACATTCAGTACTTC
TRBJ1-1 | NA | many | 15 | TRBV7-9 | CASSLRGSRGTEAFF | TGTGCCAGCAGCTTAAGGGGGAGTCGAGGGACTGAAGCTTTCTTT
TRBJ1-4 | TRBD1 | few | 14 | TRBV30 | CAWKRGQGVGKLFF | TGTGCCTGGAAGAGGGGACAGGGGGTGGGAAAACTGTTTTTT
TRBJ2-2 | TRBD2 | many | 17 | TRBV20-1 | CSARGNPGLANTGELFF | TGCAGTGCTAGAGGCAACCCGGGACTAGCCAACACCGGGGAGCTGTTTTTT
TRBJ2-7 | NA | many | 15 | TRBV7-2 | CASSLEVSGGHEQYF | TGTGCCAGCAGCTTAGAGGTTTCGGGGGGCCACGAGCAGTACTTC
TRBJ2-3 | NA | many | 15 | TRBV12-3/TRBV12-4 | CASSLGLTLTDTQYF | TGTGCCAGCAGTTTGGGACTTACCCTCACAGATACGCAGTATTTT
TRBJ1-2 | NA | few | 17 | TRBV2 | CASSYIGGAGGNYGYTF | TGTGCCAGCAGTTACATAGGAGGGGCCGGGGGAAACTATGGCTACACCTTC
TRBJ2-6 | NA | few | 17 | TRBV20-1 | CSASLQGFSSGANVLTF | TGCAGTGCTAGTTTGCAGGGGTTTTCCTCTGGGGCCAACGTCCTGACTTTC
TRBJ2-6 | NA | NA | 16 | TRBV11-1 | CASSLGQGAGANVLTF | TGTGCCAGCAGCTTAGGTCAGGGAGCTGGGGCCAACGTCCTGACTTTC
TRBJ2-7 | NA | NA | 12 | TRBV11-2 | CASIPVTYEQYF | TGTGCCAGCATCCCCGTAACCTACGAGCAGTACTTC
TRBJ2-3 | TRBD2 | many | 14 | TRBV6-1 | CAAGTSGNTDTQYF | TGTGCCGCCGGGACTAGCGGAAACACAGATACGCAGTATTTT
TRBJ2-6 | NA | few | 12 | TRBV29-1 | CSVVWGANVLTF | TGCAGCGTTGTTTGGGGGGCCAACGTCCTGACTTTC
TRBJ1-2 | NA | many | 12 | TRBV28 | CASAFPTGRYTF | TGTGCCAGCGCTTTCCCGACTGGGCGCTACACCTTC
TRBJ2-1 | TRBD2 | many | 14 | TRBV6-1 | CASSEALLAGEQFF | TGTGCCAGCAGTGAAGCGCTCCTAGCGGGTGAGCAGTTCTTC
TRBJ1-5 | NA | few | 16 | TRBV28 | CASSLSGRWIGQPQHF | TGTGCCAGCAGTTTATCCGGCAGGTGGATAGGTCAGCCCCAGCATTTT
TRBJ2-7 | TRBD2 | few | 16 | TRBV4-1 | CASSQPTSDKVREQYF | TGCGCCAGCAGCCAACCAACTAGCGACAAGGTTCGGGAGCAGTACTTC
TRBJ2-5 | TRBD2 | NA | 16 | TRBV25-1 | CASSESGGGGPETQYF | TGTGCCAGCAGTGAATCAGGCGGGGGGGGCCCCGAGACCCAGTACTTC
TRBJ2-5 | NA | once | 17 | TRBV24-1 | CATSDFGAGRYQETQYF | TGTGCCACCAGTGATTTTGGGGCAGGCCGGTACCAAGAGACCCAGTACTTC
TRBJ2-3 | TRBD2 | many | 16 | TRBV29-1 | CSVEVFCGSGVDTQYF | TGCAGCGTTGAAGTCTTTTGCGGGAGCGGTGTAGATACGCAGTATTTT
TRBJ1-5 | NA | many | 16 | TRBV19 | CASSLGQGQGNQPQHF | TGTGCCAGTAGCCTTGGGCAGGGGCAAGGCAATCAGCCCCAGCATTTT
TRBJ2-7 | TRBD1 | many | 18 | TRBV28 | CASSLLLYRDRGIYEQYF | TGTGCCAGCAGTTTACTCCTTTACCGGGACAGGGGAATCTACGAGCAGTACTTC
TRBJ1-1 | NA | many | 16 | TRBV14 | CASSQDLGTLNTEAFF | TGTGCCAGCAGCCAAGATTTGGGGACATTGAACACTGAAGCTTTCTTT
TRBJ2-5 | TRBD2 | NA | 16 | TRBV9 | CASSVDGTSGGRGQYF | TGTGCCAGCAGCGTAGATGGGACTAGCGGGGGGCGGGGTCAGTACTTC
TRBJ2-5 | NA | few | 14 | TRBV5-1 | CASSLILAEETQYF | TGCGCCAGCAGCTTGATCCTGGCGGAGGAGACCCAGTACTTC
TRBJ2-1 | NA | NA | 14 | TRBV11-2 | CASRTRDLDNEQFF | TGTGCCAGCAGAACGAGGGACTTGGACAATGAGCAGTTCTTC
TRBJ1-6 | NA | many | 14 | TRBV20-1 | CSARFGLLGSPLHF | TGCAGTGCTAGGTTTGGCCTGCTGGGTTCACCCCTCCACTTT
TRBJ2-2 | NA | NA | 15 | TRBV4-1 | CASSQPARNTGELFF | TGCGCCAGCAGCCAACCGGCGCGGAACACCGGGGAGCTGTTTTTT
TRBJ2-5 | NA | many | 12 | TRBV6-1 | CASSRGGETQYF | TGTGCCAGCAGTCGAGGAGGGGAGACCCAGTACTTC
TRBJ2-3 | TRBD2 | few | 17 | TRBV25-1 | CASSGTIAGGRGDTQYF | TGTGCCAGCAGTGGGACTATAGCGGGGGGGCGGGGAGATACGCAGTATTTT
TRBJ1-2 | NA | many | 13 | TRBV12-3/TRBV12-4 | CASSPSTARGYTF | TGTGCCAGCAGTCCCTCGACAGCGCGCGGCTACACCTTC
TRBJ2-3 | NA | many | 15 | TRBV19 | CASTYSTTSADTQYF | TGTGCCAGTACCTACTCGACCACAAGTGCAGATACGCAGTATTTT
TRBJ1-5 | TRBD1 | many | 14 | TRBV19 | CASRDRGYNQPQHF | TGTGCCAGCCGGGACAGGGGTTACAATCAGCCCCAGCATTTT
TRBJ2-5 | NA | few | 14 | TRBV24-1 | CATSDAWRGETQYF | TGTGCCACCAGTGATGCCTGGAGGGGCGAGACCCAGTACTTC
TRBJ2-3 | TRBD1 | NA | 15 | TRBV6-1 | CASSEETGGTDTQYF | TGTGCCAGCAGTGAAGAGACAGGGGGAACAGATACGCAGTATTTT
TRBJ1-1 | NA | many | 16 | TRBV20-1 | CSARGFGGVPNTEAFF | TGCAGTGCTAGAGGGTTCGGAGGGGTACCGAACACTGAAGCTTTCTTT
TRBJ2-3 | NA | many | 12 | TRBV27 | CASSFEGGTQYF | TGTGCCAGCAGTTTCGAGGGGGGAACGCAGTATTTT
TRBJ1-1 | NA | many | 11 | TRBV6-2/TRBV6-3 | CASSPGHEAFF | TGTGCCAGCAGTCCGGGGCATGAAGCTTTCTTT
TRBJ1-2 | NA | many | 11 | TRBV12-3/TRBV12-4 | CASSLAGGYTF | TGTGCCAGCAGTTTGGCAGGGGGCTACACCTTC
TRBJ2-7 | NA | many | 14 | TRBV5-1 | CASSLADSPYEQYF | TGCGCCAGCAGCTTGGCCGACAGCCCCTACGAGCAGTACTTC
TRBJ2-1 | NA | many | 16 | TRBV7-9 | CASSLVPGPSYNEQFF | TGTGCCAGCAGCTTAGTCCCGGGGCCCTCCTACAATGAGCAGTTCTTC
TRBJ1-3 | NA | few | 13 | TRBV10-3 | CAISERVGNTIYF | TGTGCCATCAGTGAGCGGGTGGGAAACACCATATATTTT
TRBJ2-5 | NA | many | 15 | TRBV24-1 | CATSEVGLNQETQYF | TGTGCCACCAGTGAAGTGGGCCTGAACCAAGAGACCCAGTACTTC
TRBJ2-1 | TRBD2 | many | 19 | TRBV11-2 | CASSPPRTSGSSTDNEQFF | TGTGCCAGCAGCCCACCCCGGACTAGCGGGAGCTCGACAGACAATGAGCAGTTCTTC
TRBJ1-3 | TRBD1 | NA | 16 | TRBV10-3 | CASLEDRWALGNTIYF | TGTGCCAGCCTGGAGGACAGGTGGGCCCTCGGAAACACCATATATTTT
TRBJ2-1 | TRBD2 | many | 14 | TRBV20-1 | CSGPGLAGGNEQFF | TGCAGTGGGCCGGGACTAGCGGGAGGTAATGAGCAGTTCTTC
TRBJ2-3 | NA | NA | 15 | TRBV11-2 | CASSLSYLGTDTQYF | TGTGCCAGCAGCTTAAGCTACCTAGGCACAGATACGCAGTATTTT
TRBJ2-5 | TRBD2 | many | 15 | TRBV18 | CASSQWGTRQETQYF | TGTGCCAGCTCCCAATGGGGGACTAGACAAGAGACCCAGTACTTC
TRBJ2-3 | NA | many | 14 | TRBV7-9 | CASSLASSTDTQYF | TGTGCCAGCAGCTTAGCGTCTAGCACAGATACGCAGTATTTT
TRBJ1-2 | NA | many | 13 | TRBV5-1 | CASSPESGYGYTF | TGCGCCAGCAGCCCCGAATCGGGCTATGGCTACACCTTC
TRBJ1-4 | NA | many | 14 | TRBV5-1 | CASSPGQNNEKLFF | TGCGCCAGCAGCCCAGGACAGAATAATGAAAAACTGTTTTTT
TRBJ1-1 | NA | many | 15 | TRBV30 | CAWSQTGRTYTEAFF | TGTGCCTGGAGCCAAACCGGACGGACCTACACTGAAGCTTTCTTT